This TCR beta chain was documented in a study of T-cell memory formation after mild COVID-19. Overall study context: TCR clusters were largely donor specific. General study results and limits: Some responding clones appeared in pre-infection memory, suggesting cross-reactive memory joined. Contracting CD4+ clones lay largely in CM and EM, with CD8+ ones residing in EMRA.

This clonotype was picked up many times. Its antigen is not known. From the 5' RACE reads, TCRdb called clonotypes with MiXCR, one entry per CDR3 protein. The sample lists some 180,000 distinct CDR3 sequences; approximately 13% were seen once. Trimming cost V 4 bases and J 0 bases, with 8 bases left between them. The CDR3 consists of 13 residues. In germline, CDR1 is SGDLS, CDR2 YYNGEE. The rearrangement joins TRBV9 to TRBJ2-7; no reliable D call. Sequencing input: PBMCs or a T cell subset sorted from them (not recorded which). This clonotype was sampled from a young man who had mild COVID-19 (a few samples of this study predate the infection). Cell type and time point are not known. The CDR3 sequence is CASSSRNSYEQYF. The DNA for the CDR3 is TGTGCCAGCAGCTCGAGAAACTCCTACGAGCAGTACTTC.